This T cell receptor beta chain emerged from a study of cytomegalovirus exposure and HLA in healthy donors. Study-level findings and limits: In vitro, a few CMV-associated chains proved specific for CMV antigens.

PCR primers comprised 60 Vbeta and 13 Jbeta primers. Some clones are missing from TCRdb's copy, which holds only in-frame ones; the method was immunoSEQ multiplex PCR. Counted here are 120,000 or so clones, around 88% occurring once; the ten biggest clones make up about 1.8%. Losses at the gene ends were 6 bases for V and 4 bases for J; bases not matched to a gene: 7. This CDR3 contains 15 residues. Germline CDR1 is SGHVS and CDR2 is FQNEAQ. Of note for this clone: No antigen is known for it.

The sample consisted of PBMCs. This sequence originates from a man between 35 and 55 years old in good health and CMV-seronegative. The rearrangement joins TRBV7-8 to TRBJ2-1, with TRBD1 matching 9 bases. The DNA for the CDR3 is TGTGCCAGCAGGATCGACAGGGGGGGTTACAATGAGCAGTTCTTC. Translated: CASRIDRGGYNEQFF. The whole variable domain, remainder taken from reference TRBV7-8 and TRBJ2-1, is GAGVSQSPRYKVAKRGQDVALRCDPISGHVSLFWYQQALGQGPEFLTYFQNEAQLDKSGLPSDRFFAERPEGSVSTLKIQRTQQEDSAVYLCASRIDRGGYNEQFFGPGTRLTVL.